This T cell receptor beta chain was observed in a study of cytomegalovirus exposure and HLA in healthy donors. Study-wide results and limits: Within the data, a cluster of highly shared sequence variants was likely a sequencing artifact. Clonal expansion was found to be greater in HLA-associated TCR beta chains than in equally common others in a later analysis. Presence/absence analyses rested on an assumption that sequencing depth was roughly uniform across donors.

Concerning this clone itself: Its cognate antigen is unknown.

This CDR3 is built from 10 residues. The V and J ends lost 6 bases and 8 bases respectively, with 5 bases between them. Germline CDR1 SNHLY, CDR2 FYNNEI. The PCR contained 60 Vbeta and 13 Jbeta primers. This table comes from immunoSEQ multiplex PCR, and its TCRdb copy is limited to in-frame clones, with some not included. The sample shows some 200,000 clones, roughly 9.4% of them seen only once. V gene TRBV2 combines with J gene TRBJ2-1, with unresolved D. Specimen: PBMCs. This sequence was found in a woman aged 30 to 39 in good health and CMV-seropositive. The CDR3: CASRVDEQFF. In nucleotides, the CDR3 is TGTGCCAGCAGGGTAGATGAGCAGTTCTTC.